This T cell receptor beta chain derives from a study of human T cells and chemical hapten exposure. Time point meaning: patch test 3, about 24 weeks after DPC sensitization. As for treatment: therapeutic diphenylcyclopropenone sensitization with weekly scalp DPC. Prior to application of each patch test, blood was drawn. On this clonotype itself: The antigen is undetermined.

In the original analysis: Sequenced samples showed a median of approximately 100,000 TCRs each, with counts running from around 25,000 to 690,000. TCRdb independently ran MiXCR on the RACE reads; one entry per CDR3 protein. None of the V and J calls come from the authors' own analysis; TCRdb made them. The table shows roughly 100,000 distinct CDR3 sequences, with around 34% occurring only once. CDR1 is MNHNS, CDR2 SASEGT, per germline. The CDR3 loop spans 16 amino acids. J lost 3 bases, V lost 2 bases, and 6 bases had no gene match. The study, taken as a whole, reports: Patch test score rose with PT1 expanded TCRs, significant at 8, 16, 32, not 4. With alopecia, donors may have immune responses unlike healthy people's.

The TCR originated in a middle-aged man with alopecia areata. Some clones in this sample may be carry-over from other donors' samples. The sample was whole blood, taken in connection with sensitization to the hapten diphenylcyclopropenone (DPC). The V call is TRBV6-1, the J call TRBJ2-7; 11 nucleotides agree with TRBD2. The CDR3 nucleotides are TGTGCCAGCAGTGAATCTTTTGGGACTAGCGGCTACGAGCAGTACGTC. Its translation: CASSESFGTSGYEQYV.